This TCR beta chain was retrieved from a study of blood T cells in healthy people across ages. Whole-study results and caveats: The diversity estimates, figures obtained from one million T cells, were considered underestimates. It was not possible, with unsorted PBMCs, to conclusively compare naive and antigen-experienced cells.

Using a J-beta primer mix together with a sample-barcoded 5' primer, a second PCR was run for about 7 to 12 cycles. Each cDNA was tagged by a template-switch adaptor containing 12 random nucleotides. TCRdb re-called the 5' RACE reads with MiXCR, one entry per CDR3 protein. The sample includes about 1.4 million distinct CDR3 sequences, almost 60% of them seen just once. A note on this clonotype: The antigen is not known.

V gave up 6 bases and J gave up 3 bases; unmatched junction bases: 10. The CDR3 is made up of 14 amino acids. CDR1 and CDR2 (germline): DFQATT, SNEGSKA (reference sequence). Each sample yielded at least 6 million isolated PBMCs. The receptor was isolated from a man in his late teens or twenties in good health. The sample was blood. The V gene is TRBV20-1, the J gene TRBJ2-7; TRBD1 aligns across 8 bases. The CDR3 loop is CSAEDRDRFYEQYF. Written as DNA, the CDR3 is TGCAGTGCCGAGGACCGGGACAGGTTCTACGAGCAGTACTTC.